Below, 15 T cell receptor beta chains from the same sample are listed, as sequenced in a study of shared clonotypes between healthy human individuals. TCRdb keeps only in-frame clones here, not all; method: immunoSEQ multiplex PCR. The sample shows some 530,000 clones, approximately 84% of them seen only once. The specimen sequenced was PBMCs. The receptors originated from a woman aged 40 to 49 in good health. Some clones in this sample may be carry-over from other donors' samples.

The CDR3 loop is CASRNRGLTYEQYF. The DNA for the CDR3 is TGTGCCAGCAGGAACAGGGGGCTGACCTACGAGCAGTACTTC. The rearrangement links TRBV6-6 to TRBJ2-7; the match to TRBD1 covers 9 bases. CDR3 length: 14 amino acids. V trimming: 6 bases; J trimming: 2 bases; junction bases outside the gene matches: 5. CDR1 is MNHNY and CDR2 is SVGAGI in the germline V gene (reference sequence).

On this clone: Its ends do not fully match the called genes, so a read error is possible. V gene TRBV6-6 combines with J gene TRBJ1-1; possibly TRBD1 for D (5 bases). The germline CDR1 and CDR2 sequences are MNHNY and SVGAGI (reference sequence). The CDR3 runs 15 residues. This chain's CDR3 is CASTQAGRKNAEAFF. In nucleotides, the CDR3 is TGTGCCAGCACACAAGCGGGACGGAAGAACGCTGAAGCTTTCTTT.

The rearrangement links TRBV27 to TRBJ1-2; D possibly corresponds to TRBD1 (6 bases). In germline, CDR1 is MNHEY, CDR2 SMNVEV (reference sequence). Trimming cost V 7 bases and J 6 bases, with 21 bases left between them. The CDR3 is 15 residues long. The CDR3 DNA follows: TGTGCCAGCAAAAAGGGGGACACCGAGGGAAATGGCTACACCTTC. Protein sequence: CASKKGDTEGNGYTF.

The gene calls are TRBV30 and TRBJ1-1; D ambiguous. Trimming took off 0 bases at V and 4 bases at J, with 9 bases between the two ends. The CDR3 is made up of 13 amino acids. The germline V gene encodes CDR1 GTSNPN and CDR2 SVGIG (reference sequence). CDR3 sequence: CAWSVNGGTEAFF. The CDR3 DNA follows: TGTGCCTGGAGTGTAAATGGCGGCACTGAAGCTTTCTTT. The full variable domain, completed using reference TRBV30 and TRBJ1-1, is SQTIHQWPATLVQPVGSPLSLECTVEGTSNPNLYWYRQAAGRGLQLLFYSVGIGQISSEVPQNLSASRPQDRQFILSSKKLLLSDSGFYLCAWSVNGGTEAFFGQGTRLTVV.

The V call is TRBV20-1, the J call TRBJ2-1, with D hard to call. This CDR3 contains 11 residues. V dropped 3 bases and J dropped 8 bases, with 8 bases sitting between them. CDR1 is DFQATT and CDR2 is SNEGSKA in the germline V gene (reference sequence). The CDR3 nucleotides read TGCAGTGCTAGTTCGCGCGATGAGCAGTTCTTC. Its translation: CSASSRDEQFF.

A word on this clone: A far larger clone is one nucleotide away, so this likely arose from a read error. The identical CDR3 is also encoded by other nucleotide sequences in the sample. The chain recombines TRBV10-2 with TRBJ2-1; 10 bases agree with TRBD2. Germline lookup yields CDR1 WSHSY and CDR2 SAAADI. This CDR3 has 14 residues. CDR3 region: CASSASGRGNEQFF. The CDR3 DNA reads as TGCGCGAGCAGCGCCAGCGGGAGGGGTAATGAGCAGTTCTTC.

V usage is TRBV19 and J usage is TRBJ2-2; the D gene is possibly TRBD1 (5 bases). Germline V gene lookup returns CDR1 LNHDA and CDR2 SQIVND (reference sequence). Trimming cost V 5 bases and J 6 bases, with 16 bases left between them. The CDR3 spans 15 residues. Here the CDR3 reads CASSPWGSIAGELFF. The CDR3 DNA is TGTGCCAGTAGTCCCTGGGGCAGTATTGCCGGGGAGCTGTTTTTT.

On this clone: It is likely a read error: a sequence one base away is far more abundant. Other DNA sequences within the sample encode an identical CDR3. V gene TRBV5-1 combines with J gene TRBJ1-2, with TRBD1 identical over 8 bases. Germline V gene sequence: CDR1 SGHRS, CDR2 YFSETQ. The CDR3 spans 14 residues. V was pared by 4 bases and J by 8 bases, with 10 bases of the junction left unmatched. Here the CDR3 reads CASSRGTGEDGYTF. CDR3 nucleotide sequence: TGCGCCAGCAGCAGGGGGACAGGTGAGGACGGCTACACCTTC.

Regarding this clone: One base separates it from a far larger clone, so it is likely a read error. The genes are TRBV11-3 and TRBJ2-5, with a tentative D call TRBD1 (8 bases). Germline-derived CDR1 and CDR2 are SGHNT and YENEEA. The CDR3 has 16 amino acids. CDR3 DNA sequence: TGTACCAGCAGCTTAGGGGGAGGGACAGGACAAGAGACCCAGTACTTC. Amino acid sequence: CTSSLGGGTGQETQYF.

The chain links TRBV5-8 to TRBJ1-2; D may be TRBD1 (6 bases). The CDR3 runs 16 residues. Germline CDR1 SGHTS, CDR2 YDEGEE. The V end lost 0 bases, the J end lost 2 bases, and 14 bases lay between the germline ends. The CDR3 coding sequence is TGTGCCAGCAGCTTGGAGCGTGGCAGGGGCAACTATGGCTACACCTTC. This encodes CASSLERGRGNYGYTF.

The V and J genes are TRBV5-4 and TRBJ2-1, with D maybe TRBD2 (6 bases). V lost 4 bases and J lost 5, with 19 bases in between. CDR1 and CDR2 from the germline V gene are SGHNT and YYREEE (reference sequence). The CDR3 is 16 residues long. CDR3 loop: CASSAPVGGKDNEQFF. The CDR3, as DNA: TGTGCCAGCAGCGCCCCAGTGGGCGGGAAGGACAATGAGCAGTTCTTC.

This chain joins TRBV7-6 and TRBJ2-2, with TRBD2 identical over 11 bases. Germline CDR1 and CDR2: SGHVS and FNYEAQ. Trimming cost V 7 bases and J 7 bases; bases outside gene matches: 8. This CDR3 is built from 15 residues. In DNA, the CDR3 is TGTGCCAGCAAGGGGACTAGCGGAAAGAGCGGGGAGCTGTTTTTT. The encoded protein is CASKGTSGKSGELFF.

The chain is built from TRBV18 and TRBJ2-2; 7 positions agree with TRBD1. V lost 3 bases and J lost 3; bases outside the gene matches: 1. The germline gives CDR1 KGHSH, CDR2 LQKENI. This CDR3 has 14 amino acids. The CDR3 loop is CASSPQGDTGELFF. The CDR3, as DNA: TGTGCCAGCTCACCGCAGGGGGACACCGGGGAGCTGTTTTTT. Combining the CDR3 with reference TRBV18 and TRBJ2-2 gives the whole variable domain NAGVMQNPRHLVRRRGQEARLRCSPMKGHSHVYWYRQLPEEGLKFMVYLQKENIIDESGMPKERFSAEFPKEGPSILRIQQVVRGDSAAYFCASSPQGDTGELFFGEGSRLTVL.

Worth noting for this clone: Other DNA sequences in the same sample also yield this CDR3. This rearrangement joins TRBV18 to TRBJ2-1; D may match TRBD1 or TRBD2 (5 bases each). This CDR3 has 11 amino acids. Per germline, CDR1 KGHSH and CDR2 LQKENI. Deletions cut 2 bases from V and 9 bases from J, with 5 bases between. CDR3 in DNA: TGTGCCAGCTCACCAGGGGGTGAGCAGTTCTTC. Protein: CASSPGGEQFF.

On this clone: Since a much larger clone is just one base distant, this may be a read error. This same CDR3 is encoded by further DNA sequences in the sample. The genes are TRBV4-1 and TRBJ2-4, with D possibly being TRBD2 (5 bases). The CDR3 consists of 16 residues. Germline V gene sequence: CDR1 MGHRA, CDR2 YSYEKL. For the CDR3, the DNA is TGCGCCAGCAGCCAAGGGTTCACGCTAGCCAAGAACATTCAGTACTTC. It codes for CASSQGFTLAKNIQYF.